What follows are 6 T cell receptor beta chains derived from one specimen sequenced in a study of early T cells in non-severe SARS-CoV-2 infection. TCRdb passed the 5' RACE reads through MiXCR, listing each CDR3 protein once. Of about 49,000 distinct CDR3 sequences listed, about 4% were seen once; the top ten hold 5.5% to 6.5%. The sequencing sample was made of whole blood. The receptors come from an adult who was a healthcare worker with PCR-confirmed SARS-CoV-2 infection or an uninfected control (not recorded which).

This clonotype occurred many times. This chain joins TRBV2 and TRBJ1-5; no firm D call. Germline V gene sequence: CDR1 SNHLY, CDR2 FYNNEI. This CDR3 comprises 14 residues. The V gene lost 3 bases and the J gene lost 2 bases, with 8 bases spanning the gap. DNA for the CDR3: TGTGCCAGCAGTGATGCAGGCGGCAATCAGCCCCAGCATTTT. It translates to CASSDAGGNQPQHF.

Ten or more counts support this clonotype. V and J are TRBV7-9 and TRBJ1-1; weak D call: TRBD1 (6 bases). V lost 4 bases and J lost 3, with 21 bases in between. This CDR3 spans 17 amino acids. Looked up from germline, CDR1 is SEHNR and CDR2 is FQNEAQ (reference sequence). The CDR3 DNA is TGTGCCAGCAGCTCCATACCCAGGGGAGGGAGGGACACTGAAGCTTTCTTT. Translation: CASSSIPRGGRDTEAFF.

This clonotype showed up many times. This chain uses TRBV15 with TRBJ1-1, with 10 positions matching TRBD1. The CDR3 is 17 amino acids. Germline values: CDR1 LNHNV, CDR2 YYDKDF (reference sequence). With 5 bases clipped from V and 1 base from J, the junction kept 10 bases outside the gene matches. This chain's CDR3 is CATSEGQGRPTNTEAFF. The DNA of the CDR3 is TGTGCCACCAGCGAGGGACAGGGGCGGCCCACGAACACTGAAGCTTTCTTT. The whole variable domain, filled in from reference TRBV15 and TRBJ1-1, reads DAMVIQNPRYQVTQFGKPVTLSCSQTLNHNVMYWYQQKSSQAPKLLFHYYDKDFNNEADTPDNFQSRRPNTSFCFLDIRSPGLGDTAMYLCATSEGQGRPTNTEAFFGQGTRLTVV.

This clonotype has at least ten counts. This rearrangement joins TRBV5-6 to TRBJ2-7; D gene uncertain. The V end was cut by 1 base, the J end by 3 bases, with 5 bases between. The CDR3 has 12 amino acids. Germline V gene sequence: CDR1 SGHDT, CDR2 YYEEEE. The CDR3 region is CASSLSSYEQYF. In nucleotides, the CDR3 is TGTGCCAGCAGCTTGTCCAGCTACGAGCAGTACTTC.

This clonotype showed up many times. The CDR3 bases are TGCGCCAGCAGCTTGCGTGGGCTCCCGGAATCGAATGAGCAGTTCTTC. Its protein is CASSLRGLPESNEQFF. The chain uses TRBV5-1 and TRBJ2-1; D is unresolved. The V and J ends lost 1 base and 7 bases respectively, with 18 bases between them. The CDR3 covers 16 residues. Germline CDR1 is SGHRS and CDR2 is YFSETQ.

This clonotype was detected a few times. J is TRBJ2-1 and V is TRBV14, with unresolved D. CDR3 length equals 15 residues. The germline V gene encodes CDR1 SGHDN and CDR2 FVKESK. Deletions cut 2 bases from V and 6 bases from J, with 14 bases between. Here the CDR3 reads CASSQLRTVGNEQFF. The CDR3 region has the DNA TGTGCCAGCAGCCAATTGAGAACAGTGGGCAATGAGCAGTTCTTC.